These 14 T cell receptor beta chains originate from one sample sequenced in a study of CD4 and CD8 cells across lung adenocarcinoma regions. TCRdb itself ran the PCR reads through MiXCR, one entry per CDR3 protein. The data hold some 11,000 distinct CDR3 sequences, with approximately 58% observed a single time. Sequenced material: CD8+ T cells from the margin of a lung tumor. The source of these receptors is a male donor with lung adenocarcinoma. The CD4 and CD8 labels of this study may be unreliable.

This chain connects TRBV6-1 to TRBJ2-1, with 7 bases identical to TRBD2. The CDR3 covers 16 residues. V lost 1 base and J lost 5; bases outside the gene matches: 8. Germline CDR1 and CDR2: MNHNS and SASEGT. This chain's CDR3 is CASSEDYRRENNEQFF. The CDR3 DNA reads TGTGCCAGCAGTGAAGACTACCGGCGGGAGAACAATGAGCAGTTCTTC.

The chain links TRBV10-1 to TRBJ2-1, with a weak D call TRBD1 (6 bases). Deletions cut 6 bases from V and 2 bases from J, with 11 bases between. The CDR3 has 14 residues. Germline lookup yields CDR1 WNHNN and CDR2 SYGVQD (reference sequence). In DNA, the CDR3 is TGCGCCAGCAGCCCCGGGACAACCTACAATGAGCAGTTCTTC. Encoded protein: CASSPGTTYNEQFF.

CDR3 bases: TGTGCCAGCAGCCACCTTACAGGGACAGATACGCAGTATTTT. It translates to CASSHLTGTDTQYF. The rearrangement joins TRBV3-1 to TRBJ2-3; tentatively, D is TRBD1 (6 bases). The CDR3 runs to 14 residues. The V gene lost 3 bases and the J gene lost 3 bases, with 10 bases spanning the gap. Looked up from germline, CDR1 is LGHDT and CDR2 is YNNKEL (reference sequence).

V and J are TRBV6-1 and TRBJ2-1; D gene unclear. Germline lookup yields CDR1 MNHNS and CDR2 SASEGT. The CDR3 loop spans 16 amino acids. Deletions cut 2 bases from V and 8 bases from J, with 19 bases between. The CDR3 region is CASSEWPDGSIYEQFF. CDR3 coding DNA: TGTGCCAGCAGTGAATGGCCTGACGGATCGATCTATGAGCAGTTCTTC.

The rearrangement links TRBV12-3 or TRBV12-4 to TRBJ2-3; unclear D gene. The CDR3 has 12 residues. Trimming pared 3 bases from V and 4 bases from J, leaving 5 bases between. The CDR3 sequence is CASSFGSDTQYF. The CDR3 coding sequence is TGTGCCAGCAGTTTCGGGTCAGATACGCAGTATTTT.

The chain has TRBV7-2 and TRBJ2-1; perhaps TRBD2 as D (5 bases). Near its end, the DNA agrees better with TRBJ2-7, so the J call may be wrong. CDR1 is SGHTA, CDR2 FQGNSA, per germline. The CDR3 is 14 residues long. CDR3 sequence (DNA): TGTGCCAGCAGCTTTCGGGGAAACTCCTACGAGCAGTACTTC. It specifies CASSFRGNSYEQYF.

With regard to this clonotype: One end of the junction does not line up with germline, which may come from a read error. V and J are TRBV6-1 and TRBJ2-3; D may be TRBD1 or TRBD2 (5 bases each). The CDR3 runs 14 residues. Germline V gives CDR1 MNHNS, CDR2 SASEGT. The CDR3 reads CASSEGVSTGTQFF. CDR3 in DNA: TGTGCCAGCAGTGAGGGGGTGAGCACCGGGACGCAGTTTTTT.

This clonotype was observed a few times. The chain links TRBV7-6 to TRBJ2-7; TRBD2 agrees at 9 bases. The trim removed 1 base at V and 0 bases at J, leaving 7 bases unmatched. The CDR3 extends over 17 amino acids. CDR1 and CDR2 from the germline V gene are SGHVS and FNYEAQ. CDR3 protein: CASSLVSGSITSYEQYF. The DNA of the CDR3 is TGTGCCAGCAGCTTAGTTAGCGGGAGTATTACCTCCTACGAGCAGTACTTC.

This clonotype was detected ten times or more. The rearrangement uses TRBV10-1 and TRBJ2-2, with 16 bases lining up with TRBD2. Germline-derived CDR1 and CDR2 are WNHNN and SYGVQD (reference sequence). This CDR3 contains 20 residues. V lost 0 bases, J lost 2 bases, and 6 bases stayed unmatched. This CDR3 reads CASSESSGLAGGPNTGELFF. The CDR3 nucleotides are TGCGCCAGCAGTGAGTCCTCGGGACTAGCGGGAGGGCCTAACACCGGGGAGCTGTTTTTT.

In DNA, the CDR3 is TGTGCCAGCAGTCCACGCCGGGGGGAGGCAGGCTACACCTTC. It specifies CASSPRRGEAGYTF. The V gene is TRBV6-1, the J gene TRBJ1-2, with a tentative D call TRBD1 (5 bases). The CDR3 covers 14 residues. Trimming pared 5 bases from V and 8 bases from J, leaving 18 bases between. Germline V gene lookup returns CDR1 MNHNS and CDR2 SASEGT.

The chain uses TRBV6-1 and TRBJ2-5; no firm D call. The CDR3 totals 13 residues. The germline V gene has CDR1 MNHNS and CDR2 SASEGT. The V and J ends lost 6 bases and 1 base respectively, with 9 bases between them. The CDR3 region has the DNA TGTGCCAGCAGCCAATCTAGCCAAGAGACCCAGTACTTC. Its translation: CASSQSSQETQYF.

The chain joins TRBV11-3 to TRBJ2-5; D perhaps matches TRBD2 (6 bases). The CDR3 is 15 residues long. CDR1 and CDR2 from the germline V gene are SGHNT and YENEEA. Trimming took off 0 bases at V and 2 bases at J, with 10 bases between the two ends. DNA for the CDR3: TGTGCCAGCAGCTTAGATGGAGGGGATCAAGAGACCCAGTACTTC. Translation gives CASSLDGGDQETQYF. Full variable domain (outside the CDR3, taken from reference TRBV11-3 and TRBJ2-5): EAGVVQSPRYKIIEKKQPVAFWCNPISGHNTLYWYLQNLGQGPELLIRYENEEAVDDSQLPKDRFSAERLKGVDSTLKIQPAELGDSAVYLCASSLDGGDQETQYFGPGTRLLVL.

This sequence joins TRBV6-5 and TRBJ2-1, with TRBD2 matching over 12 bases. The DNA matches TRBJ2-7 better at its end, which makes the J call doubtful. The CDR3 runs to 17 residues. The germline V gene encodes CDR1 MNHEY and CDR2 SVGAGI. The CDR3 nucleotides are TGTGCCAGCAGTTACTCCGGGGCTAGCGGGAGGGCCTACGAGCAGTACTTC. Its protein is CASSYSGASGRAYEQYF.

The V and J genes are TRBV7-2 and TRBJ2-4, with 7 bases fitting TRBD2. The CDR3 has 14 residues. Germline V gene lookup returns CDR1 SGHTA and CDR2 FQGNSA. The CDR3 loop reads CAGTRGRGGKIQYF. The CDR3 DNA reads as TGTGCGGGCACCCGGGGGAGGGGCGGAAAGATTCAGTACTTC.